A single sample gave rise to the 25 T cell receptor beta chains below, sequenced in a study of shared clonotypes between healthy human individuals. Generated by immunoSEQ multiplex PCR, the TCRdb table keeps only in-frame clones and is missing some. The sample includes about 1.5 million clones, approximately 96% seen only once; the top ten take approximately 1.1%. The sequenced sample was naive CD4+ T cells sorted from blood. Sample subset: CD45RA+ positively selected. The receptors come from a man younger than 40 in good health.

The genes are TRBV6-6 and TRBJ1-2, with D hard to call. The germline CDR1 and CDR2 sequences are MNHNY and SVGAGI (reference sequence). The ends were cut back, 6 bases at V and 8 bases at J, with 19 bases in the middle. The CDR3 contains 14 residues. DNA for the CDR3: TGTGCCAGCAGCTCCAGGCGCCCGGTAGGGGGCTACACCTTC. Protein sequence: CASSSRRPVGGYTF.

J is TRBJ2-7 and V is TRBV18, with TRBD1 as a possible D gene (6 bases). The CDR3 sequence is 15 residues long. Germline values: CDR1 KGHSH, CDR2 LQKENI. V was shortened by 6 bases and J by 3 bases, with 18 bases between the two germline ends. The CDR3 region is CASSPGVGENYEQYF. The CDR3 bases are TGTGCCAGCTCGCCAGGGGTGGGAGAAAACTACGAGCAGTACTTC.

The rearrangement joins TRBV5-4 to TRBJ2-5; D perhaps matches TRBD2 (6 bases). V lost 0 bases to trimming and J lost 3 bases, with 15 bases between them. From germline, CDR1 is SGHNT and CDR2 YYREEE (reference sequence). The CDR3 is 16 amino acids. CDR3 amino acids: CASSLGFGRDEETQYF. The CDR3 coding sequence is TGTGCCAGCAGCTTGGGGTTCGGGCGGGACGAAGAGACCCAGTACTTC.

V usage is TRBV5-6 and J usage is TRBJ1-1; 9 bases are shared with TRBD1. J was trimmed by 9 bases and V by 4 bases; bases with no gene match: 19. The CDR3 spans 17 residues. The germline V gene encodes CDR1 SGHDT and CDR2 YYEEEE. The CDR3 bases are TGTGCCAGCAGCCAGCCGGGACAGGGATCATTTAATTTTCAAGCTTTCTTT. Its protein is CASSQPGQGSFNFQAFF.

This chain's CDR3 is CASSGQGSYTEAFF. CDR3 sequence (DNA): TGTGCCAGCAGCGGACAGGGAAGTTACACTGAAGCTTTCTTT. The V and J genes are TRBV2 and TRBJ1-1, with 8 positions matching TRBD1. CDR3 length: 14 amino acids. Germline-derived CDR1 and CDR2 are SNHLY and FYNNEI. Germline trimming cut 6 bases from V and 3 bases from J; bases unmatched to any gene: 6.

V gene TRBV19 combines with J gene TRBJ2-2; 8 bases fit TRBD2. The CDR3 covers 15 residues. Losses at the gene ends were 4 bases for V and 6 bases for J; bases not matched to a gene: 7. Germline loops: CDR1 LNHDA, CDR2 SQIVND (reference sequence). Here the CDR3 DNA reads TGTGCCAGTAGTACGGTGACTAGCGCCCCCGGGGAGCTGTTTTTT. The encoded protein is CASSTVTSAPGELFF.

As for this clone: The sample carries other DNA sequences with the same CDR3. The chain uses TRBV5-4 and TRBJ2-1; D unresolved. The CDR3 runs 11 residues. Germline V gives CDR1 SGHNT, CDR2 YYREEE (reference sequence). V lost 0 bases and J lost 9, with 4 bases in between. The CDR3 DNA follows: TGTGCCAGCAGCTTGGCAGGTGAGCAGTTCTTC. It specifies CASSLAGEQFF.

The genes are TRBV29-1 and TRBJ2-7, with unresolved D. Germline V gene data show CDR1 as SQVTM and CDR2 as ANQGSEA. CDR3 size: 11 residues. Deletions cut 6 bases from V and 5 bases from J, with 11 bases between. CDR3 loop: CSVTDVHEQYF. The CDR3 nucleotides are TGCAGCGTCACGGACGTTCACGAGCAGTACTTC.

The chain links TRBV19 to TRBJ1-2; no clear D gene. There are 13 residues in the CDR3. Trimming removed 0 bases at V and 8 bases at J, with 10 bases between. Germline-derived CDR1 and CDR2 are LNHDA and SQIVND (reference sequence). The CDR3 loop reads CASSIDLRRGYTF. CDR3 DNA: TGTGCCAGTAGTATAGATCTTAGGAGGGGCTACACCTTC.

The V call is TRBV11-2, the J call TRBJ2-1; 10 nucleotides match TRBD1. Trimming at V came to 4 bases and at J to 7 bases, leaving 7 bases not matched to a gene. The CDR3 is made up of 15 amino acids. Germline assignment: CDR1 SGHAT and CDR2 FQNNGV. CDR3 nucleotide sequence: TGTGCCAGCAGCTCTATTGGACAGGGGGGTAATGAGCAGTTCTTC. Translation gives CASSSIGQGGNEQFF.

The CDR3 loop reads CASSEEIRAPNEKLFF. The CDR3, as DNA: TGTGCCAGCAGTGAGGAGATCCGGGCTCCAAATGAAAAACTGTTTTTT. The chain recombines TRBV6-1 with TRBJ1-4, with D uncertain. The CDR3 is 16 amino acids. V shed 3 bases and J shed 5 bases, with 16 bases lying between them. Germline V CDR1 and CDR2: MNHNS, SASEGT.

The chain has TRBV30 and TRBJ2-1; TRBD2 aligns across 9 bases. Germline lookup yields CDR1 GTSNPN and CDR2 SVGIG (reference sequence). The junction had 8 bases not matched to a gene; V was cut back by 2 bases and J by 6 bases. This CDR3 comprises 15 residues. In DNA, the CDR3 is TGTGCCTGGAGTATAATGCGGGAGGGCCGCAATGAGCAGTTCTTC. This codes for CAWSIMREGRNEQFF.

Worth noting for this clone: This CDR3 is also generated by other DNA sequences in the sample. J is TRBJ2-3 and V is TRBV9; D unclear. With 2 bases removed from V and 0 bases from J, the gap between germline ends came to 7 bases. From germline, CDR1 is SGDLS and CDR2 YYNGEE. The CDR3 covers 14 residues. CDR3 coding DNA: TGTGCCAGCAGCGTTAGGACGAGCACAGATACGCAGTATTTT. This gives the protein CASSVRTSTDTQYF.

This clone has a single count. This chain connects TRBV27 to TRBJ2-7; 11 positions match TRBD2. V trimming: 6 bases; J trimming: 1 base; junction bases outside the gene matches: 2. Germline lookup yields CDR1 MNHEY and CDR2 SMNVEV (reference sequence). There are 14 residues in the CDR3. This chain's CDR3 is CASRLAGVSYEQYF. The CDR3, as DNA: TGTGCCAGCAGACTAGCGGGGGTATCCTACGAGCAGTACTTC.

The chain has TRBV7-6 and TRBJ1-1, with 11 bases matching TRBD1. The CDR3 consists of 15 residues. Germline loops: CDR1 SGHVS, CDR2 FNYEAQ. V was pared by 3 bases and J by 4 bases, with 4 bases of the junction left unmatched. The CDR3 DNA sequence: TGTGCCAGCAGCTTCCCCGGGACAGGGGGCACTGAAGCTTTCTTT. This sequence encodes CASSFPGTGGTEAFF.

The chain is built from TRBV5-1 and TRBJ2-7; D call uncertain. Per the germline V gene, CDR1 is SGHRS and CDR2 is YFSETQ. CDR3 size: 16 residues. V shed 0 bases and J shed 0 bases, with 13 bases lying between them. CDR3 residues: CASSLAGTTPSYEQYF. For the CDR3, the DNA is TGCGCCAGCAGCTTGGCCGGCACTACACCCTCCTACGAGCAGTACTTC.

A note on this clone: Other nucleotide sequences from this sample produce the same CDR3. V usage is TRBV7-8 and J usage is TRBJ2-3, with D hard to call. Germline CDR1 is SGHVS and CDR2 is FQNEAQ. This CDR3 is 11 amino acids long. Trimming left V 4 bases short and J 2 bases short, with 1 base between. CDR3 in amino acids: CASSSTDTQYF. CDR3 coding DNA: TGTGCCAGCAGCTCCACAGATACGCAGTATTTT.

The chain employs TRBV5-5 and TRBJ2-5, with TRBD1 matching 7 bases. The CDR3 loop spans 14 amino acids. With 4 bases clipped from V and 1 base from J, the junction kept 4 bases outside the gene matches. Germline assignment: CDR1 SGHKS and CDR2 YYEKEE (reference sequence). The CDR3 coding sequence is TGTGCCAGCAGCCGGGACAGTCTCCAAGAGACCCAGTACTTC. Encoded protein: CASSRDSLQETQYF.

This clone turned up a few times. V and J are TRBV5-4 and TRBJ2-7; 7 bases map to TRBD1. The CDR3 extends over 12 amino acids. J was trimmed by 4 bases and V by 4 bases; bases with no gene match: 2. Germline V CDR1 and CDR2: SGHNT, YYREEE (reference sequence). The CDR3 loop is CASSPTGYEQYF. The CDR3 DNA follows: TGTGCCAGCAGCCCGACAGGGTACGAGCAGTACTTC.

The rearrangement links TRBV5-1 to TRBJ1-2; TRBD1 is a possible D gene (6 bases). CDR1 is SGHRS and CDR2 is YFSETQ in the germline V gene. Trimming took 0 bases from V and 2 from J, leaving 8 bases between them. This CDR3 comprises 14 residues. CDR3 sequence: CASSLVGGNYGYTF. CDR3 nucleotide sequence: TGCGCCAGCAGCTTGGTCGGGGGCAACTATGGCTACACCTTC.

Comment on this clone: Other DNA sequences in this specimen translate into the identical CDR3. The chain has TRBV18 and TRBJ2-7, with 10 bases matching TRBD1. With 2 bases clipped from V and 5 bases from J, the junction kept 3 bases outside the gene matches. Germline V gives CDR1 KGHSH, CDR2 LQKENI. The CDR3 sequence is 14 residues long. The CDR3 DNA reads as TGTGCCAGCTCACCAGGGACAGGGGACCACGAGCAGTACTTC. Translation gives CASSPGTGDHEQYF.

The chain carries TRBV7-9 and TRBJ1-5; D gene uncertain. The CDR3 is 12 residues long. Germline V gene lookup returns CDR1 SEHNR and CDR2 FQNEAQ (reference sequence). With 1 base removed from V and 9 bases from J, the gap between germline ends came to 7 bases. Written as DNA, the CDR3 is TGTGCCAGCAGCTTAGGCGGTCGGCCCCAGCATTTT. This encodes CASSLGGRPQHF.

The chain joins TRBV27 to TRBJ2-2; possibly TRBD2 for D (5 bases). The CDR3 sequence is 12 residues long. V was shortened by 6 bases and J by 4 bases, with 6 bases between the two germline ends. CDR1 and CDR2 from the germline V gene are MNHEY and SMNVEV (reference sequence). The CDR3 coding sequence is TGTGCCAGCAGGCGGGCCACCGGGGAGCTGTTTTTT. Amino acids: CASRRATGELFF.

The chain combines TRBV5-1 with TRBJ1-1; 8 bases agree with TRBD1. The CDR3 has 15 amino acids. Germline assignment: CDR1 SGHRS and CDR2 YFSETQ. The ends lost 3 bases at V and 1 base at J; junction bases unmatched: 5. The CDR3 nucleotides read TGCGCCAGCAGCTCTGGACAGGGCGGGAACACTGAAGCTTTCTTT. It translates to CASSSGQGGNTEAFF.

V and J are TRBV27 and TRBJ2-7; 9 nucleotides agree with TRBD1. Per germline, CDR1 MNHEY and CDR2 SMNVEV (reference sequence). This CDR3 comprises 15 residues. V shed 3 bases and J 5 bases; nucleotides not matched to a gene: 8. The CDR3, as DNA: TGTGCCAGCAGTTTTGGGGGACAGGGCTTCAACGAGCAGTACTTC. Translating it yields CASSFGGQGFNEQYF.